A single count supports the clone carrying this TCR beta chain. Its antigen is currently unknown. These data belong to a study of CD8 T cells in Susac syndrome. Turning to the study itself: There were five or six sequenced Susac syndrome patients with active disease and about 8 in remission.

TEMRA cells were FACS-enriched, while CD8+ and CD4+ T cells were negatively isolated. When the RNA was reverse transcribed, random hexamers were used with an input of 0.5 to 1 ug. Multiplex PCR with immunoSEQ amplified the TCR beta CDR3 across 54 Vbeta and 13 Jbeta. TCRdb reprocessed the immunoSEQ multiplex PCR reads with MiXCR, giving one entry per CDR3 protein. The sample yields approximately 57,000 distinct CDR3 sequences, approximately 95% seen once. Study-level results: CD8+ clonal expansion in Susac peaked in TEMRA cells and active patients.

Trimming shortened V by 3 bases and J by 1 base, and 19 bases separated the two germline ends. Germline V gene lookup returns CDR1 LNHNV and CDR2 YYDKDF (reference sequence). There are 17 residues in the CDR3. The sequence came from a human donor with Susac syndrome. Sequenced: CD8+ T cells from PBMCs. V gene TRBV15 combines with J gene TRBJ2-7; maybe TRBD2 (5 bases). Here the CDR3 DNA reads TGTGCCACCAGCAGTATGTTCAACTCGGGAAAGTCCTACGAGCAGTACTTC. It translates to CATSSMFNSGKSYEQYF. The whole variable domain, filled in from reference TRBV15 and TRBJ2-7, reads DAMVIQNPRYQVTQFGKPVTLSCSQTLNHNVMYWYQQKSSQAPKLLFHYYDKDFNNEADTPDNFQSRRPNTSFCFLDIRSPGLGDTAMYLCATSSMFNSGKSYEQYFGPGTRLTVT.